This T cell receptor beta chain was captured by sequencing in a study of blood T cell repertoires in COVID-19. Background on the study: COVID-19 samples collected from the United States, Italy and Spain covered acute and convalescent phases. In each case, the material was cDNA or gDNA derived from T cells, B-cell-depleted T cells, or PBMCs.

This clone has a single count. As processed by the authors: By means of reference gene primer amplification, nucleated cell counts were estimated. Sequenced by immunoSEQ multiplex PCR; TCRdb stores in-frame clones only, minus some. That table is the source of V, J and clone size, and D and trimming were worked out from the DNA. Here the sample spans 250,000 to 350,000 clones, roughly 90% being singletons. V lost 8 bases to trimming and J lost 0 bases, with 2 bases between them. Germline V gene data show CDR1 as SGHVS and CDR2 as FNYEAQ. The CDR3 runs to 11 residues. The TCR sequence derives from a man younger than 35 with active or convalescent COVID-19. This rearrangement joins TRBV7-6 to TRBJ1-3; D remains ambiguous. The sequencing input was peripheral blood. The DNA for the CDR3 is TGTGCCAGCTACTCTGGAAACACCATATATTTT. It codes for CASYSGNTIYF.